This entry lists 6 T cell receptor beta chains sequenced from one sample in a study of T cell responses to AZD1222 COVID-19 vaccine. Profiling relied on immunoSEQ multiplex PCR, and the TCRdb table lists in-frame clones only, not all of them. The sample contains some 120,000 clones, roughly 85% of which appear only once. Sequenced material: peripheral blood, taken on day 0 of AZD1222 vaccination. The source of these receptors is an adult in good health.

The chain is built from TRBV19 and TRBJ2-2, with D perhaps matching TRBD1 (5 bases). This CDR3 contains 14 residues. Trimming removed 6 bases at V and 5 bases at J, with 13 bases between. Germline V gene lookup returns CDR1 LNHDA and CDR2 SQIVND (reference sequence). The CDR3 spells CASRGPARTGELFF. CDR3 DNA sequence: TGTGCCAGTAGGGGGCCGGCCCGGACCGGGGAGCTGTTTTTT.

This chain links TRBV6-1 with TRBJ1-1; D not certain. From germline, CDR1 is MNHNS and CDR2 SASEGT. V lost 2 bases and J lost 8, with 15 bases in between. The CDR3 spans 14 residues. CDR3 DNA sequence: TGTGCCAGCAGTGAATTTTCACGGGTGAAAGAAGCTTTCTTT. It codes for CASSEFSRVKEAFF.

The genes are TRBV4-1 and TRBJ2-7, with D perhaps matching TRBD2 (5 bases). The CDR3 loop spans 16 amino acids. In germline, CDR1 is MGHRA, CDR2 YSYEKL. V was cut by 4 bases and J by 0 bases, with 16 bases left in between. The chain's CDR3 is CASSLEVAASSYEQYF. The CDR3 coding sequence is TGCGCCAGCAGCCTGGAGGTGGCGGCGAGCTCCTACGAGCAGTACTTC.

J is TRBJ1-1 and V is TRBV5-4, with 10 nucleotides matching TRBD1. V lost 3 bases and J lost 8; bases outside the gene matches: 7. Germline V CDR1 and CDR2: SGHNT, YYREEE (reference sequence). The CDR3 is made up of 14 amino acids. The CDR3 coding sequence is TGTGCCAGCAGCTATCGGGACAGGGGAGACGAAGCTTTCTTT. This gives the protein CASSYRDRGDEAFF.

The V call is TRBV14, the J call TRBJ2-1; 9 bases map to TRBD2. This CDR3 has 16 residues. Trimming removed 1 base from V and 3 bases from J; junction bases left unmatched: 4. Germline values: CDR1 SGHDN, CDR2 FVKESK. As DNA, the CDR3 is TGTGCCAGCAGCCAAGCATCTAGCGGGAACTACAATGAGCAGTTCTTC. Translated: CASSQASSGNYNEQFF.

The chain joins TRBV10-3 to TRBJ2-1; D is possibly TRBD2 (5 bases). The germline V gene encodes CDR1 ENHRY and CDR2 SYGVKD. CDR3 length equals 13 residues. Trimming shortened V by 0 bases and J by 7 bases, and 7 bases separated the two germline ends. CDR3 coding DNA: TGTGCCATCAGTGAGTCGGGGAGTAATGAGCAGTTCTTC. Encoded protein: CAISESGSNEQFF.